A single sample is the source of the 28 T cell receptor beta chains below, sequenced in a study of T cells after yellow fever vaccination. MiXCR, run by TCRdb on the 5' RACE reads, gives a single entry per CDR3 protein. The sample records fewer than 450,000 distinct CDR3 sequences, about 7.8% being singletons. Here the sequenced sample was PBMCs, taken 35 to 50 days after the first yellow fever vaccination. These receptors all come from a man between 18 and 29 years old who received the YFV17D yellow fever vaccine.

This clonotype was seen at least ten times. The rearrangement uses TRBV7-3 and TRBJ2-2; D possibly matches TRBD1 or TRBD2 (5 bases each). Germline V gene data show CDR1 as SGHTA and CDR2 as FQGTGA. This CDR3 is built from 13 residues. The V end was cut by 3 bases, the J end by 5 bases, with 7 bases between. The CDR3 sequence: CASSLGRTGELFF. In DNA, the CDR3 is TGTGCCAGCAGCTTGGGACGGACCGGGGAGCTGTTTTTT.

V usage is TRBV7-2 and J usage is TRBJ2-5; no reliable D call. The V end was cut by 4 bases, the J end by 2 bases, with 5 bases between. CDR3 size: 12 residues. Germline-derived CDR1 and CDR2 are SGHTA and FQGNSA. The CDR3 here is CASSWMQETQYF. The CDR3 DNA reads as TGTGCCAGCAGCTGGATGCAAGAGACCCAGTACTTC. Full variable domain (remainder filled in from reference TRBV7-2 and TRBJ2-5): GAGVSQSPSNKVTEKGKDVELRCDPISGHTALYWYRQSLGQGLEFLIYFQGNSAPDKSGLPSDRFSAERTGGSVSTLTIQRTQQEDSAVYLCASSWMQETQYFGPGTRLLVL.

This sequence joins TRBV20-1 and TRBJ2-5; 9 bases map to TRBD1. The CDR3 spans 13 residues. The germline CDR1 and CDR2 sequences are DFQATT and SNEGSKA (reference sequence). J lost 5 bases, V lost 4 bases, and 5 bases had no gene match. The DNA for the CDR3 is TGCAGTGCTACCCAGACAGGGGGTGAGACCCAGTACTTC. Translating it yields CSATQTGGETQYF.

This clonotype has at least ten counts. V usage is TRBV20-1 and J usage is TRBJ1-5; 11 bases are shared with TRBD1. Unmatched junction bases numbered 5, after V lost 1 base and J lost 6 bases. The CDR3 loop spans 15 amino acids. The germline gives CDR1 DFQATT, CDR2 SNEGSKA (reference sequence). The CDR3 DNA sequence: TGCAGTGCTAGAGTTGAGGGACAGGGGGTTCAGCCCCAGCATTTT. Residues: CSARVEGQGVQPQHF.

In regard to this clonotype: One end of the junction does not line up with germline, which may come from a read error. The chain links TRBV12-3 or TRBV12-4 to TRBJ1-6; 7 nucleotides match TRBD1. The CDR3 runs 15 residues. The CDR3 here is CASSPRQGERSPIHF. The CDR3 nucleotides are TGTGCCAGCAGCCCACGACAGGGTGAACGGTCACCCATCCACTTT.

This clonotype was observed a handful of times. The chain joins TRBV6-2 or TRBV6-3 to TRBJ2-5, with D possibly matching TRBD2 (7 bases). This CDR3 is 15 amino acids long. Germline-derived CDR1 and CDR2 are MNHEY and SVGEGT. Trimming shortened V by 0 bases and J by 5 bases, and 13 bases separated the two germline ends. Here the CDR3 reads CASSYSLRGRETQYF. The CDR3 bases are TGTGCCAGCAGTTACTCGCTGCGGGGGCGGGAGACCCAGTACTTC.

This clonotype was counted a few times. The V call is TRBV6-2 or TRBV6-3, the J call TRBJ1-2; the match to TRBD1 covers 9 bases. The CDR3 is 13 amino acids. Trimming at V came to 5 bases and at J to 7 bases, leaving 5 bases not matched to a gene. Germline V gives CDR1 MNHEY, CDR2 SVGEGT. The CDR3 coding sequence is TGTGCCAGCAGTGCAACAGGGGGCTCTGGCTACACCTTC. Translating it yields CASSATGGSGYTF.

In DNA form, the CDR3 reads TGTGCCAGCAGAAAGAACGTCCGGGACAGGCCCTCTGGGGCCAACGTCCTGACTTTC. It yields the protein CASRKNVRDRPSGANVLTF. The J gene is TRBJ2-6, the V gene TRBV11-1, with TRBD1 identical over 8 bases. Germline V gene data show CDR1 as SGHAT and CDR2 as FQDESV (reference sequence). V lost 6 bases and J lost 0; bases outside the gene matches: 13. The CDR3 consists of 19 residues.

This clonotype was seen a handful of times. The chain carries TRBV6-2 or TRBV6-3 and TRBJ1-6; D is unresolved. The ends were cut back, 5 bases at V and 6 bases at J, with 14 bases in the middle. The V gene's germline CDR1 is MNHEY and CDR2 SVGEGT. This CDR3 is built from 15 residues. The DNA for the CDR3 is TGTGCCAGCAGTCTACGCGGGCGAAGTAATTCACCCCTCCACTTT. The encoded protein is CASSLRGRSNSPLHF.

The J gene is TRBJ1-5, the V gene TRBV7-8; no firm D call. In germline, CDR1 is SGHVS, CDR2 FQNEAQ. This CDR3 is built from 15 residues. Trimming stripped 7 bases from V and 6 bases from J, with 19 bases between. The chain's CDR3 is CASTLTISGSQPQHF. In DNA form, the CDR3 reads TGTGCCAGCACCCTTACAATATCGGGGAGTCAGCCCCAGCATTTT.

The chain has TRBV6-5 and TRBJ2-1, with D tentatively TRBD1 (5 bases). Germline V gives CDR1 MNHEY, CDR2 SVGAGI. Trimming removed 4 bases from V and 4 bases from J, with 11 bases in between. The CDR3 covers 14 residues. As DNA, the CDR3 is TGTGCCAGCAGTTTGGTGCCAGGGTACAATGAGCAGTTCTTC. Encoded protein: CASSLVPGYNEQFF.

The chain has TRBV5-4 and TRBJ2-5; a possible D gene is TRBD2 (7 bases). CDR3 length: 14 residues. Between the trimmed V and J ends, which lost 4 bases and 3 bases, there was a span of 13 bases. CDR1 is SGHNT and CDR2 is YYREEE in the germline V gene (reference sequence). CDR3 DNA sequence: TGTGCCAGCAGCCAAGGGGGGGCCGAAGAGACCCAGTACTTC. Protein product: CASSQGGAEETQYF.

This clonotype has at least ten counts. The chain employs TRBV2 and TRBJ1-1; tentatively, D is TRBD1 (5 bases). The CDR3 has 14 residues. The V gene's germline CDR1 is SNHLY and CDR2 FYNNEI. V lost 10 bases, J lost 5 bases, and 20 bases lay in between. DNA for the CDR3: TGTGCCAACAAGATGAGGAGGGAGGGGACTGAAGCTTTCTTT. It specifies CANKMRREGTEAFF.

This chain uses TRBV5-1 with TRBJ1-2; no firm D call. The V end was cut by 4 bases, the J end by 0 bases, with 13 bases between. Per germline, CDR1 SGHRS and CDR2 YFSETQ. The CDR3 has 15 residues. This chain's CDR3 is CASSEEGTANYGYTF. CDR3 in DNA: TGCGCCAGCAGCGAGGAGGGTACAGCTAACTATGGCTACACCTTC. The whole variable domain, filled in from reference TRBV5-1 and TRBJ1-2, reads KAGVTQTPRYLIKTRGQQVTLSCSPISGHRSVSWYQQTPGQGLQFLFEYFSETQRNKGNFPGRFSGRQFSNSRSEMNVSTLELGDSALYLCASSEEGTANYGYTFGSGTRLTVV.

This clonotype was recorded many times. The J gene is TRBJ2-5, the V gene TRBV7-9; D not resolved. V was shortened by 4 bases and J by 4 bases, with 4 bases between the two germline ends. From germline, CDR1 is SEHNR and CDR2 FQNEAQ (reference sequence). The CDR3 totals 11 residues. This chain's CDR3 is CASSSVETQYF. Written as DNA, the CDR3 is TGTGCCAGCAGCTCTGTAGAGACCCAGTACTTC.

V and J are TRBV25-1 and TRBJ1-2; possible D gene TRBD1, 6 bases. Trimming shortened V by 8 bases and J by 4 bases, and 14 bases separated the two germline ends. Germline V gene sequence: CDR1 MGHDK, CDR2 SYGVNS. The CDR3 runs to 13 residues. CDR3 coding DNA: TGTGCCAGCGCCGTCGGGGGCGGCTATGGCTACACCTTC. It codes for CASAVGGGYGYTF.

This clonotype was recorded a few times. The chain recombines TRBV7-2 with TRBJ1-3; TRBD1 matches at 9 bases. V lost 5 bases, J lost 4 bases, and 9 bases stayed unmatched. The CDR3 loop spans 16 amino acids. CDR1 is SGHTA, CDR2 FQGNSA, per germline. The CDR3 DNA is TGTGCCAGCAGCCCCGGGACAGGGATGATCGGAAACACCATATATTTT. It is translated as CASSPGTGMIGNTIYF. Full variable domain (outside the CDR3, taken from reference TRBV7-2 and TRBJ1-3): GAGVSQSPSNKVTEKGKDVELRCDPISGHTALYWYRQSLGQGLEFLIYFQGNSAPDKSGLPSDRFSAERTGGSVSTLTIQRTQQEDSAVYLCASSPGTGMIGNTIYFGEGSWLTVV.

This clonotype came up a few times. The chain's CDR3 is CASSYSFGSSGRETQYF. The DNA for the CDR3 is TGTGCCAGCAGTTACTCTTTTGGGTCTTCGGGGCGAGAGACCCAGTACTTC. The chain couples TRBV6-2 or TRBV6-3 to TRBJ2-5, with D tentatively TRBD1 or TRBD2 (5 bases each). CDR1 and CDR2 from the germline V gene are MNHEY and SVGEGT. The CDR3 extends over 17 amino acids. V was trimmed by 0 bases and J by 4 bases, leaving 18 bases between them.

This clonotype showed up just a few times. V gene TRBV27 combines with J gene TRBJ2-7; no definite D call. The CDR3 has 15 residues. Per germline, CDR1 MNHEY and CDR2 SMNVEV (reference sequence). With 0 bases removed from V and 0 bases from J, the gap between germline ends came to 9 bases. Here the CDR3 reads CASSLSYPSSYEQYF. CDR3 DNA: TGTGCCAGCAGTTTATCGTATCCCAGCTCCTACGAGCAGTACTTC.

Ten or more counts support this clonotype. The V and J genes are TRBV12-3 or TRBV12-4 and TRBJ1-6; no clear D. V was cut by 4 bases and J by 13 bases, with 14 bases left in between. The CDR3 sequence is 13 residues long. The DNA of the CDR3 is TGTGCCAGCAGTTCCGAGGGTCACGGGCCCCTCCACTTT. Its translation: CASSSEGHGPLHF.

This clonotype has ten or more counts. The chain carries TRBV10-2 and TRBJ2-5, with D perhaps TRBD2 (5 bases). CDR3 length: 12 amino acids. V lost 4 bases, J lost 4 bases, and 7 bases lay in between. Germline CDR1 reads WSHSY; CDR2 reads SAAADI. The CDR3 here is CASSAGGETQYF. CDR3 sequence (DNA): TGCGCCAGCAGTGCCGGAGGAGAGACCCAGTACTTC.

The sample holds a few counts of this clonotype. The chain couples TRBV2 to TRBJ2-7; D is uncertain. Germline assignment: CDR1 SNHLY and CDR2 FYNNEI. CDR3 length: 11 residues. Trimming took 7 bases from V and 5 from J, leaving 9 bases between them. The CDR3 sequence is CASTTDHEQYF. CDR3 nucleotide sequence: TGTGCCAGCACTACCGACCACGAGCAGTACTTC. Full variable domain (missing parts from reference TRBV2 and TRBJ2-7): EPEVTQTPSHQVTQMGQEVILRCVPISNHLYFYWYRQILGQKVEFLVSFYNNEISEKSEIFDDQFSVERPDGSNFTLKIRSTKLEDSAMYFCASTTDHEQYFGPGTRLTVT.

Ten or more counts support this clonotype. V and J are TRBV5-5 and TRBJ2-3; 9 bases align to TRBD2. There are 15 residues in the CDR3. The germline CDR1 and CDR2 sequences are SGHKS and YYEKEE (reference sequence). V was clipped by 3 bases and J by 6 bases; unmatched bases: 8. The CDR3 region is CASSSGGLAPDTQYF. DNA of the CDR3: TGTGCCAGCAGCTCGGGGGGACTAGCCCCGGATACGCAGTATTTT.

The sample holds a few counts of this clonotype. The CDR3 sequence: CASSPGHRSGYTF. Here the CDR3 DNA reads TGTGCCAGCTCACCTGGACACCGTTCTGGCTACACCTTC. The chain is built from TRBV18 and TRBJ1-2; weak D call: TRBD1 (5 bases). Trimming cost V 3 bases and J 7 bases, with 12 bases left between them. This CDR3 spans 13 amino acids. Germline lookup yields CDR1 KGHSH and CDR2 LQKENI.

J is TRBJ2-2 and V is TRBV19, with 10 bases lining up with TRBD2. Germline values: CDR1 LNHDA, CDR2 SQIVND (reference sequence). With V trimmed by 3 bases and J by 3 bases, 4 bases remained unmatched. The CDR3 is 16 amino acids. The CDR3, as DNA: TGTGCCAGTAGTATCCTCCTAGCGGGGGACACCGGGGAGCTGTTTTTT. It yields the protein CASSILLAGDTGELFF. Full variable domain (rest looked up from reference TRBV19 and TRBJ2-2): DGGITQSPKYLFRKEGQNVTLSCEQNLNHDAMYWYRQDPGQGLRLIYYSQIVNDFQKGDIAEGYSVSREKKESFPLTVTSAQKNPTAFYLCASSILLAGDTGELFFGEGSRLTVL.

This clonotype appeared many times. The V gene is TRBV5-1, the J gene TRBJ2-3; TRBD2 agrees at 8 bases. The trim removed 9 bases at V and 4 bases at J, leaving 10 bases unmatched. From germline, CDR1 is SGHRS and CDR2 YFSETQ. CDR3 length: 14 amino acids. The CDR3 DNA follows: TGCGCCACTGGGATCGGACTAGCATCAGATACGCAGTATTTT. Protein product: CATGIGLASDTQYF.

This clonotype was recorded a few times. The DNA for the CDR3 is TGTGCCACCAGTGACCCTGCACAGGGGGGCAACTATGGCTACACCTTC. It specifies CATSDPAQGGNYGYTF. The rearrangement uses TRBV24-1 and TRBJ1-2, with 8 nucleotides matching TRBD1. The CDR3 spans 16 residues. Per the germline V gene, CDR1 is KGHDR and CDR2 is SFDVKD. V was pared by 4 bases and J by 2 bases, with 8 bases of the junction left unmatched.

This clonotype was counted between two and nine times. The chain recombines TRBV9 with TRBJ1-5, with a weak D call TRBD1 (6 bases). The CDR3 runs to 18 residues. The V gene lost 0 bases and the J gene lost 1 base, with 17 bases spanning the gap. Germline V gene lookup returns CDR1 SGDLS and CDR2 YYNGEE. The CDR3 protein is CASSVGTSTGGSNQPQHF. DNA for the CDR3: TGTGCCAGCAGCGTAGGGACCTCTACCGGGGGCAGCAATCAGCCCCAGCATTTT. The whole variable domain, remainder taken from reference TRBV9 and TRBJ1-5, is DSGVTQTPKHLITATGQRVTLRCSPRSGDLSVYWYQQSLDQGLQFLIQYYNGEERAKGNILERFSAQQFPDLHSELNLSSLELGDSALYFCASSVGTSTGGSNQPQHFGDGTRLSIL.